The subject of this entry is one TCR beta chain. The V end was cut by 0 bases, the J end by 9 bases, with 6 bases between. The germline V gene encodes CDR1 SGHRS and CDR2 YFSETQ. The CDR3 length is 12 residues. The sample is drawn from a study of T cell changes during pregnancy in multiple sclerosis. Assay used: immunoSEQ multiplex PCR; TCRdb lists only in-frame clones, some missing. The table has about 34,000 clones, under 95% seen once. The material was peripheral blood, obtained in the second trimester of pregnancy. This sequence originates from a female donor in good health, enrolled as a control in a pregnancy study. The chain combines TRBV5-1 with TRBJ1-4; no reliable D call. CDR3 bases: TGCGCCAGCAGCTTGGTCACTAAAAAACTGTTTTTT. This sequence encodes CASSLVTKKLFF.